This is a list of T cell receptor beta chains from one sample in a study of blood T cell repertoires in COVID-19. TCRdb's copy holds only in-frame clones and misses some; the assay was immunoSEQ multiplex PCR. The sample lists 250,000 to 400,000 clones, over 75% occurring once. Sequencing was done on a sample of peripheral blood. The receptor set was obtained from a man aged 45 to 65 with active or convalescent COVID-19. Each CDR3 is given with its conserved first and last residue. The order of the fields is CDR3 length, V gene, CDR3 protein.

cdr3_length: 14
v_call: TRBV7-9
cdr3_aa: CASSLGQGEEKLFF

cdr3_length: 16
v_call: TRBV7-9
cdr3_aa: CASSFTVGGSNYGYTF

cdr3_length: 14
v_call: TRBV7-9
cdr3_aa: CASSLGGLGEKLFF

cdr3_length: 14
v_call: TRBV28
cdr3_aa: CASSLTGGYSPLHF

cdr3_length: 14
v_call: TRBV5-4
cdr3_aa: CASSFYGGLYGYTF

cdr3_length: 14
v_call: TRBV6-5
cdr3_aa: CASFLRGDVTEAFF

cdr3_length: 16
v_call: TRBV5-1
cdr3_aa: CASSLAIGGFSYEQYF

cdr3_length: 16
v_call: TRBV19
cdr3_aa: CASSIDLGRGGNTIYF

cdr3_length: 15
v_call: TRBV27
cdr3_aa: CASSFVRGDSGKLFF

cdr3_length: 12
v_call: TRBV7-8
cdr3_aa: CASSLFAGELFF

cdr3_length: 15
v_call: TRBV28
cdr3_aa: CASIAAGAGANVLTF

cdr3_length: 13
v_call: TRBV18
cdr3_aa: CASSPPGAPGYTF

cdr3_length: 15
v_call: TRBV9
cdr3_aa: CASSVGTGLSYEQYF

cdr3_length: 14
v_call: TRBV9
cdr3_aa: CASSGQGEHTEAFF

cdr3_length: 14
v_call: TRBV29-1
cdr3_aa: CSVASGTGAYEQYF

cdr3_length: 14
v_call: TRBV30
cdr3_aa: CAWTLTGSGGEQYF

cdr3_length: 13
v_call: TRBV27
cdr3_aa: CASSKGQNTEAFF

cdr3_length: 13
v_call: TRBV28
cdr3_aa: CASRQQGKDGYTF

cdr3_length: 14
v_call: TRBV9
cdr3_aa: CASSAGTGHQPQHF

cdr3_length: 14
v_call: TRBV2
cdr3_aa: CASSRDRTTDTQYF

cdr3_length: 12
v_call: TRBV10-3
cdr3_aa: CASTGGENEQYF

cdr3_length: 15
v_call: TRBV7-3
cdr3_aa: CASSPLGRGTGELFF

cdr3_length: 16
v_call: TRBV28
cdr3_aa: CASRPDRGLRDEKLFF

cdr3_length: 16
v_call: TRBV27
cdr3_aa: CASSFRSGQGRSPLHF

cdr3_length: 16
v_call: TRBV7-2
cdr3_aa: CASSLQGLTTNEKLFF

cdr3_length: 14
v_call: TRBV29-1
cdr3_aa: CSARGAGVVNGYTF

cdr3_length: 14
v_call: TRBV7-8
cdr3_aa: CASRPTGGTGELFF